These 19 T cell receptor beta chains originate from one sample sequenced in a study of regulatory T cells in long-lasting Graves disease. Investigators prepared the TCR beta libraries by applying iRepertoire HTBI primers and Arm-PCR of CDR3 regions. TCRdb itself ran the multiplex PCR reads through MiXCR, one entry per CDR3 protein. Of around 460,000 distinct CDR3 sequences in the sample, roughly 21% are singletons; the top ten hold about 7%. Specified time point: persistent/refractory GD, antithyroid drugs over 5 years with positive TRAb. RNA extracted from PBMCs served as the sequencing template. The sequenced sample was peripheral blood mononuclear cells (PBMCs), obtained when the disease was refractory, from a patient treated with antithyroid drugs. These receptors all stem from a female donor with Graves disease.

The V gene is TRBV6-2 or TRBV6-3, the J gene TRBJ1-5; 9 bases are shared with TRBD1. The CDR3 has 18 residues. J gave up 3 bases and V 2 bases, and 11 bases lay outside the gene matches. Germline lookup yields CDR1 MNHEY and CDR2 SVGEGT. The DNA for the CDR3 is TGTGCCAGCAGTTACGGGGACAGGGACCTTAGTATCAATCAGCCCCAGCATTTT. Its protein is CASSYGDRDLSINQPQHF.

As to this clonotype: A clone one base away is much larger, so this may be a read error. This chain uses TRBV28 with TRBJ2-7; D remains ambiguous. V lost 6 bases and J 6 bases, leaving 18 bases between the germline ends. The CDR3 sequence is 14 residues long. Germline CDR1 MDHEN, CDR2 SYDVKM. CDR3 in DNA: TGTGCCAGCAGACCGAGACCGGGTGACTTCGAGCAGTACTTC. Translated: CASRPRPGDFEQYF. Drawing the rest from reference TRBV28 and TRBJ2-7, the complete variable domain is DVKVTQSSRYLVKRTGEKVFLECVQDMDHENMFWYRQDPGLGLRLIYFSYDVKMKEKGDIPEGYSVSREKKERFSLILESASTNQTSMYLCASRPRPGDFEQYFGPGTRLTVT.

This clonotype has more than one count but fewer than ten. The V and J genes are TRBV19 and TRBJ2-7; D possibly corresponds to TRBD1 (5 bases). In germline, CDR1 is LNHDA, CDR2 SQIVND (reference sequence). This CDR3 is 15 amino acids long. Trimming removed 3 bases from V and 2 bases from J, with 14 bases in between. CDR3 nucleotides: TGTGCCAGTAGTATCACAGGCCCGTTTACCTACGAGCAGTACTTC. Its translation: CASSITGPFTYEQYF.

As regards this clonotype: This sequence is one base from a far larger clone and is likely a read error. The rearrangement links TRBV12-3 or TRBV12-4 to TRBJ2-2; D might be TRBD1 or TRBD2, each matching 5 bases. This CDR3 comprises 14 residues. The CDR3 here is CASRPGTVTGKLFF. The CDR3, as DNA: TGTGCCAGCAGACCCGGGACGGTCACCGGGAAGCTGTTTTTT.

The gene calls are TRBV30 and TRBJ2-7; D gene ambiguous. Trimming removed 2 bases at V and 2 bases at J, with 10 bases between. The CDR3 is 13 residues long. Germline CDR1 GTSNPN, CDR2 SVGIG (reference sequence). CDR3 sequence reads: CAWSPDVAYEQYF. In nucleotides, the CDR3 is TGTGCCTGGAGTCCCGATGTCGCCTACGAGCAGTACTTC.

The CDR3 loop reads CASSLQVSNEKLFF. The CDR3 DNA follows: TGCGCCAGCAGCTTACAGGTTTCTAATGAAAAACTGTTTTTT. The chain couples TRBV5-1 to TRBJ1-4; possible D gene TRBD1, 5 bases. CDR1 and CDR2 from the germline V gene are SGHRS and YFSETQ. CDR3 length: 14 residues. The V and J ends lost 2 bases and 3 bases respectively, with 8 bases between them.

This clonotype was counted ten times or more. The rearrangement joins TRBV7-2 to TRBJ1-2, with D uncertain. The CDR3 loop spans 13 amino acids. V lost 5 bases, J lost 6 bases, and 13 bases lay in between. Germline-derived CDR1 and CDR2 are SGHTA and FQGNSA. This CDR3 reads CASSPGRVNGYTF. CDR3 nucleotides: TGTGCCAGCAGCCCAGGACGGGTGAATGGCTACACCTTC.

The CDR3 sequence: CASRGGPDTQYF. DNA for the CDR3: TGTGCCAGCAGGGGGGGCCCAGATACGCAGTATTTT. V usage is TRBV12-3 or TRBV12-4 and J usage is TRBJ2-3; D possibly uses TRBD1 or TRBD2 (6 bases each). CDR3 length: 12 residues. Trimming cost V 6 bases and J 4 bases, with 8 bases left between them.

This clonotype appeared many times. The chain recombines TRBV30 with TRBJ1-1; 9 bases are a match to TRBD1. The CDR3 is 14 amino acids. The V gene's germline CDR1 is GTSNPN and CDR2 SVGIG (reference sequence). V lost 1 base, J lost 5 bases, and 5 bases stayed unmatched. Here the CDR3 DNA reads TGTGCCTGGAGTGGGGACAGGGAAGGGACTGAAGCTTTCTTT. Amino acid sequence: CAWSGDREGTEAFF.

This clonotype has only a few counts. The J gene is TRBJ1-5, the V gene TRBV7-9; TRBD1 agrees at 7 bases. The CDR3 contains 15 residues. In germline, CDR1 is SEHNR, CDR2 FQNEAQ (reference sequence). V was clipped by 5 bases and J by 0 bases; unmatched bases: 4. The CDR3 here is CASSPTGSSNQPQHF. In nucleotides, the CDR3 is TGTGCCAGCAGCCCGACAGGGTCTAGCAATCAGCCCCAGCATTTT.

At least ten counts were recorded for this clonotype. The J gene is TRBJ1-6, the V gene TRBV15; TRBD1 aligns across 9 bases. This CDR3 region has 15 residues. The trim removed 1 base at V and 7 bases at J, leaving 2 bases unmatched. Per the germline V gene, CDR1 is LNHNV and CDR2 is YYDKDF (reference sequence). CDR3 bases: TGTGCCACCAGCAGAGCCGGGACAGGGAATTCACCCCTCCACTTT. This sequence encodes CATSRAGTGNSPLHF. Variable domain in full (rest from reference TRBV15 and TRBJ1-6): DAMVIQNPRYQVTQFGKPVTLSCSQTLNHNVMYWYQQKSSQAPKLLFHYYDKDFNNEADTPDNFQSRRPNTSFCFLDIRSPGLGDTAMYLCATSRAGTGNSPLHFGNGTRLTVT.

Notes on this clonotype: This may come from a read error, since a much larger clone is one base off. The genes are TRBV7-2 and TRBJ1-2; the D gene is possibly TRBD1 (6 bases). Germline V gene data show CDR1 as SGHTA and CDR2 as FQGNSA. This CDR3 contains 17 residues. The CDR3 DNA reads TGTGTCAGCAGCTTCTGGACAGCTTCCGAGGGGCGTTATGGCTACACCTTC. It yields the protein CVSSFWTASEGRYGYTF. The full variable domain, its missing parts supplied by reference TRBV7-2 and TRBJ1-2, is GAGVSQSPSNKVTEKGKDVELRCDPISGHTALYWYRQSLGQGLEFLIYFQGNSAPDKSGLPSDRFSAERTGGSVSTLTIQRTQQEDSAVYLCVSSFWTASEGRYGYTFGSGTRLTVV.

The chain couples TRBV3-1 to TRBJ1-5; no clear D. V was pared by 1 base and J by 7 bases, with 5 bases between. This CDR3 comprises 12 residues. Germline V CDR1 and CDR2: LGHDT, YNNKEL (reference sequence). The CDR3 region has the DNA TGTGCCAGCAGCCAAGGTCCGCAGCCCCAGCATTTT. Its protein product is CASSQGPQPQHF.

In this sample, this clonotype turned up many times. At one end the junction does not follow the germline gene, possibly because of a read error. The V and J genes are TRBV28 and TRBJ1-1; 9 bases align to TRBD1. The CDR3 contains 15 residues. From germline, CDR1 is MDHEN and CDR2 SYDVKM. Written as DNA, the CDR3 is TGTGCCAGCAGAGGGACAGGGTGGATGAACACTGAGGCTTTCTTT. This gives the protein CASRGTGWMNTEAFF.

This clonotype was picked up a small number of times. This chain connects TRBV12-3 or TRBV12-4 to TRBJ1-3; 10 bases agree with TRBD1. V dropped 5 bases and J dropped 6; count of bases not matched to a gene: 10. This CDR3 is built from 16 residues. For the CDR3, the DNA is TGTGCCAGCAGTCCCTGGACAGGGGGAGTCTTAAACACCATATATTTT. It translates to CASSPWTGGVLNTIYF.

This CDR3 is CASSLAGEGDGEAFF. CDR3 DNA: TGTGCCAGCAGTTTAGCAGGGGAGGGCGACGGTGAAGCTTTCTTT. The rearrangement links TRBV27 to TRBJ1-1, with a possible D match to TRBD1 (6 bases). CDR1 is MNHEY and CDR2 is SMNVEV in the germline V gene (reference sequence). V was trimmed by 2 bases and J by 7 bases, leaving 17 bases between them. The CDR3 is made up of 15 amino acids.

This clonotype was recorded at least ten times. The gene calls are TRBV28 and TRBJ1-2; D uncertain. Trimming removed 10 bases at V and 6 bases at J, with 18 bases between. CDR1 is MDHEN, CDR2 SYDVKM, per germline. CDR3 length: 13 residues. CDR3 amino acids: CATWQKGADGYTF. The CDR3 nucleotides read TGTGCCACCTGGCAAAAGGGCGCAGATGGCTACACCTTC.

CDR3 loop: CASSLDNGGSFDEQYF. The CDR3, as DNA: TGTGCCAGCAGCTTAGATAATGGCGGGAGTTTCGACGAGCAGTACTTC. The chain is built from TRBV7-2 and TRBJ2-7, with 7 positions matching TRBD2. The CDR3 covers 16 residues. CDR1 and CDR2 from the germline V gene are SGHTA and FQGNSA. J gave up 5 bases and V 1 base, and 11 bases lay outside the gene matches.

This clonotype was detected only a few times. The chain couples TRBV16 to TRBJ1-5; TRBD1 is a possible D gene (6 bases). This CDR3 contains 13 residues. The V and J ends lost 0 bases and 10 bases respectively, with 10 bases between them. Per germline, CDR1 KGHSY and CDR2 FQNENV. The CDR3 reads CASSQSHRDPQHF. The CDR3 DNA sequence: TGTGCCAGCAGCCAATCCCACAGGGATCCCCAGCATTTT.